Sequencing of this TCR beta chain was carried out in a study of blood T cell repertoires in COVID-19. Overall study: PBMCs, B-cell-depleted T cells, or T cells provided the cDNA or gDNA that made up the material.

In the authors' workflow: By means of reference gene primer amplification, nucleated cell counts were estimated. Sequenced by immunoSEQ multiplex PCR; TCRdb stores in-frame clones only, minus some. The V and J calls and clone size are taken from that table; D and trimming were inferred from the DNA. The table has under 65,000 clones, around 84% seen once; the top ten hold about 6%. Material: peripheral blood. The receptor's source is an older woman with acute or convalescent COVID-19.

CDR3 residues: CASRRGTVQETQYF. CDR3 DNA: TGTGCCAGCAGACGCGGGACAGTCCAAGAGACCCAGTACTTC. The J gene is TRBJ2-5, the V gene TRBV6-5; TRBD1 might be the D (7 bases). The CDR3 has 14 residues. In germline, CDR1 is MNHEY, CDR2 SVGAGI. Trimming stripped 6 bases from V and 1 base from J, with 12 bases between.